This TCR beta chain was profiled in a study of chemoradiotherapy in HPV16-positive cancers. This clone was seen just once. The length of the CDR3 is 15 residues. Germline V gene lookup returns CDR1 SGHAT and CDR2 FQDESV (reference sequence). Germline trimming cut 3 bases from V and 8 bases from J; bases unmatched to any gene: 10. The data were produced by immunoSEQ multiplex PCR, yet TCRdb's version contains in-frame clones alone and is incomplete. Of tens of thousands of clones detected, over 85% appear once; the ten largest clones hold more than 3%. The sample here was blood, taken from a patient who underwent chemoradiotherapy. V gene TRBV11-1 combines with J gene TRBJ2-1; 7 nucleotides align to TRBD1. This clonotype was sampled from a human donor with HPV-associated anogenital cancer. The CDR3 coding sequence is TGTGCCAGCAGCTTCCTGAAGGGGGCGATCCATGAGCAGTTCTTC. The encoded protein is CASSFLKGAIHEQFF.